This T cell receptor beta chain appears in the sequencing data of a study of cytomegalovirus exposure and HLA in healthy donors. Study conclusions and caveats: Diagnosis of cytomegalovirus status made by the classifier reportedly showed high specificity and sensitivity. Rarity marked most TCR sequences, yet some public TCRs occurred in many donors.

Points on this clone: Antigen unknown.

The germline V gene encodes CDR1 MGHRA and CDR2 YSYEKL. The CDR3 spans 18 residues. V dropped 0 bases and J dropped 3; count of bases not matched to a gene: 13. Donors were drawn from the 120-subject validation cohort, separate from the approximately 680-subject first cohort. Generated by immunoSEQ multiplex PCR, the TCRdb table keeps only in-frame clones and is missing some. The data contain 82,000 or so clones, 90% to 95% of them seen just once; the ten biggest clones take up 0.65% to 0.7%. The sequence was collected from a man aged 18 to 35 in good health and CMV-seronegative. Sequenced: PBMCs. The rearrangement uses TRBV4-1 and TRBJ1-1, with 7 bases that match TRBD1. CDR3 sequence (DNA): TGCGCCAGCAGCCAAGAAGGGGGCCGGGGAGGTACGGACACTGAAGCTTTCTTT. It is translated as CASSQEGGRGGTDTEAFF.